This record looks at one TCR beta chain sequence and its context. Which antigen it targets is not known. The record has no base qualities; no much larger clone is one base away. V is cut back by 1 base and J by 4 bases, with 10 bases in the junction unmatched. Reading the germline V gene gives CDR1 KGHSH and CDR2 LQKENI. The CDR3 numbers 17 residues from cysteine through phenylalanine. Here the CDR3 DNA is all that survives: 51 bases in frame from base 1. The library was built by means of the immunoSEQ multiplex PCR assay. For the multiplex PCR, a mixture combining 60 forward primers for TCR Vbeta segments and 13 reverse primers for TCR Jbeta segments was used. The CDR3 region of rearranged TCR beta genes was amplified from genomic DNA by a multiplex PCR assay. The amplified TCR beta libraries were sequenced on the Illumina HiSeq System as 87-base-pair reads. The source study handled its data this way. In a later analysis, 80 million or so unique TCR beta chains were counted across the roughly 670 repertoires, and some 10 million of these chains were shared by at least two donors. Raw reads were error-corrected and collapsed into unique sequences by a nearest-neighbor algorithm in which closely related sequences were merged to remove PCR and sequencing errors. V, D and J gene segments were assigned by aligning CDR3 sequences to IMGT reference sequences. For a sequence to be retained, at least a six-nucleotide match to both a V gene segment and a J gene segment was required. A rearrangement was called productive if the CDR3 had no stop codons and remained in frame with V and J, and every other rearrangement was called non-productive. Following IMGT convention, CDR3 was defined as the stretch from the second conserved V-encoded cysteine to the conserved J-encoded phenylalanine. The earlier analysis of about 640 of the donors excluded any sequence lacking an unambiguous match to a single V gene segment. An earlier analysis of a few hundred of the donors classified V segments as functional when productive rearrangements were above 56.7% and as segregating when the standard deviation between donors was above 5%. A statistical classification framework was developed to diagnose cytomegalovirus status using the catalog of TCR beta chain sequences. In a later analysis, TCR nucleotide sequences were compared against IMGT/GENE-DB human TR gene sequences so that V and J genes could be assigned. Using the TCRdist pipeline, a later analysis assigned CDR3 sequences along with most-parsimonious VDJ recombination scenarios. In a later analysis, every TCR beta chain was defined by the combination of its CDR3 amino acid sequence and its V-gene family, and reads without a unique V-gene family were dropped. A later analysis removed 592 highly shared, low-generation-probability nucleotide sequences to deal with suspected cross-contamination and a sequencing artifact. In a later analysis, a clonal expansion index for each public chain was calculated from normalized within-repertoire ranks of inferred template counts. In a later analysis, generation probabilities were computed with a VDJ recombination model fitted to out-of-frame rearrangements, and the resulting probabilities were checked against IGoR. A later analysis scored TCR-TCR, TCR-HLA and TCR-CMV co-occurrence with hypergeometric tests, applying a repertoire-size bias correction to TCR pairs. A later analysis estimated false discovery rates by permuting HLA or CMV assignments 20 times. In a later analysis, co-occurring TCRs were grouped using DBSCAN, with TCRdist sequence similarity added in when clustering inside HLA-allele-positive subsets. For co-occurrence clustering, repertoires with fewer than 30,000 or more than 120,000 public chains were excluded, along with four or five repertoires with anomalous nucleotide sharing. Entries here come from immuneACCESS through TCRdb and include only in-frame sequences with V and J called. Some clones fail to appear in such tables; in the studies checked, an unresolved V gene covers under half of the shortfall, and the cause of the remainder is unknown. The V and J calls and clone size were taken over from that table, and D and trimming were inferred from the DNA. This sample lists roughly 200,000 clones; around 80% were detected once. The top ten clones comprise around 2.9% of the sample.

The cohort consisted of approximately 670 healthy bone marrow donors. At the time of sampling, all cohort members were nominally healthy, though unrecorded immune exposures were likely present. The donor was CMV seropositive and belonged to the group of some 290 seropositive cohort members. Every donor gave a peripheral blood sample, and the peripheral blood mononuclear cells from that sample were used for TCR beta sequencing. The Qiagen DNeasy Blood Extraction Kit was used to extract genomic DNA from the blood cell samples. These data come from a study of cytomegalovirus exposure and HLA in healthy donors (dated by TCRdb to the late 2010s). General notes on the study: An earlier analysis of 550 to 700 of the donors reported about 250 Gb of sequence data and approximately 110 million unique TCR beta sequences from 150 million to 200 million T cells. An early release covering roughly 580 HLA-typed donors comprised about 300 gigabases of sequencing data and tens of millions of unique TCR sequences. Of the 350 to 450 genotyped donors, 70% to 90% were placed in the genetic ancestry cluster associated with self-reported Caucasian donors. The aim of the study was to test whether cataloging public T cell receptors could identify signatures of past pathogen exposure. The study profiled the T cell repertoires of some 610 subjects by immunosequencing and related them to cytomegalovirus serostatus. Along with the roughly 670-subject first cohort, a separate validation cohort of over a hundred different subjects was used. The study combined high-throughput TCR immunosequencing, statistical association of individual TCRs with disease status, and machine learning to predict cytomegalovirus infection status. A later analysis re-analyzed previously published TCR beta repertoires from 650 to 800 donors and added high-resolution HLA genotyping to study TCR occurrence patterns. Rather than drawing on any new phenotypic data, the later analysis identified candidate immune exposures from TCR beta sequences and the way those sequences occurred across donors. An earlier analysis of 587 of the donors used high-throughput TCR beta sequencing to judge whether each TCR beta V gene segment behaved as functional or pseudogenic. Donor age, sex, ethnicity and CMV serostatus were compiled alongside the repertoire data. A later genetic analysis used genome-wide SNP genotypes for about 60% of the roughly 700 donors, treating that subset as a discovery cohort. Every discovery cohort repertoire had been produced on one sequencing platform. HLA typing covered class I and class II loci at four-digit resolution. Typing coverage varied by locus: about 620-640 donors for A, B, C, DRB1 and DQB1; around 560 for DQA1; 606 for DPA1; 450 to 480 for DPB1. Because of strong linkage in the cohort, roughly 5 DR-DQ haplotypes were treated as single units for association and clustering. Among 398 genotyped donors of the cohort, an average of about 240,000 unique TCR beta nucleotide sequences were sequenced per donor, 15% to 20% of them non-productive. What the work shows at the level of the full study, not this receptor alone: Correlated functional status among segregating V segments might be attributable to linkage disequilibrium, but an unknown experimental factor could not be ruled out. A further reported finding was that TCR beta sequences accurately predicted the HLA-A and HLA-B alleles for most subjects in the first cohort. Roughly uniform sequencing depth across donors was assumed in presence/absence analyses, although this assumption may not hold. Only TCR beta chains were sequenced in this cohort, and the absence of alpha or paired-chain data limited detectable features. According to a later genetic analysis, donors in an Asian-associated ancestry cluster had fewer N-insertions in productive TCRs than the approximately 710-donor mean. In a later genetic analysis, a missense DCLRE1C variant was associated with V-gene and J-gene trimming of TCR beta chains, and the association was replicated in an independent cohort. Most CMV-associated TCR beta chains appeared to be HLA-restricted in a later analysis, and the HLA associations seemed to be driven largely by CMV exposure. In both the original and validation cohorts, the classifier was reported to diagnose cytomegalovirus status with high specificity and sensitivity. In a later analysis, the rate of TCR association differed among HLA loci, with DRB1 alleles having the most associated TCRs and HLA-C alleles having the fewest. Because counts were too low, some 16 rarely observed V segments, including chromosome 9 orphons, were excluded from the earlier analysis of 500 to 700 of the donors. In a later analysis, HLA-associated TCR beta chains were found to be more clonally expanded and to have lower generation probabilities than equally common non-associated chains. CMV serostatus was the only immune exposure information available for the cohort. In an earlier analysis of around 500 of the donors, most TCR beta V segments appeared in productive rearrangements about 90% or about 30% of the time, broadly matching IMGT annotations. According to a later analysis, parvovirus B19, influenza, CMV and Epstein-Barr virus appeared linked to several top co-occurrence clusters. A cluster of highly shared sequence variants was judged likely to be a technical artifact of the sequencing pipeline. In the study, 150 to 200 TCR beta chains were listed as associated with cytomegalovirus. It was suggested by the authors that the approach could potentially be generalized to other disease states and immunological phenotypes. Strong co-occurrence of HLA alleles, especially DR and DQ, made assigning TCR associations to individual alleles difficult. Because the 87-base-pair reads could not distinguish some IMGT-functional V segments, including TRBV6-2 and TRBV6-3, those segments were excluded. Because HLA typing was missing for some donors at each locus, association tests included only the typed subset. In vitro tests confirmed that a few of the cytomegalovirus-associated TCR beta chains recognize cytomegalovirus antigens. At a false discovery rate of 0.05, a later analysis linked around 17,000 TCR beta sequences to specific HLA alleles. While some public TCRs were present in many individuals, most TCR sequences turned up only very rarely across donors.

This TCR was sampled from a woman aged 55-75 years in good health and CMV-seropositive. The sequenced sample was PBMCs. The chain is assembled from TRBV18 and TRBJ2-5, with TRBD1 identical over 9 junction bases. The CDR3 reads CASSPLIPDRGIETQYF. The nucleotides read TGTGCCAGCTCACCACTGATCCCAGACAGGGGGATAGAGACCCAGTACTTC.